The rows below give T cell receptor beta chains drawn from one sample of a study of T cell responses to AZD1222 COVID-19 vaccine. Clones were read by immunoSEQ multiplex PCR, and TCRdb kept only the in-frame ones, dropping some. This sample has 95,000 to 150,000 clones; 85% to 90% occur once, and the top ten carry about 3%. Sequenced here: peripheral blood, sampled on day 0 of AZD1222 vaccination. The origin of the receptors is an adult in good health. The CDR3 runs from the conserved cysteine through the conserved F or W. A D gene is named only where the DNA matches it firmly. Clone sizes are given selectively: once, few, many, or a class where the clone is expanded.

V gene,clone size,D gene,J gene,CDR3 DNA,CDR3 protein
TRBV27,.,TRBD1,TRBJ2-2,TGTGCCAGCAGTTTCTACCACCGGGACAGGGGGGTAGGCACCGGGGAGCTGTTTTTT,CASSFYHRDRGVGTGELFF
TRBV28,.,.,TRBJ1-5,TGTGCCAGCCAGGGACCCAATCAGCCCCAGCATTTT,CASQGPNQPQHF
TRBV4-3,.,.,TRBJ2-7,TGCGCCAGCAGCCGGGTGTGGCAGGGAGCCTACGAGCAGTACTTC,CASSRVWQGAYEQYF
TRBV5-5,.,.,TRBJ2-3,TGTGCCAGCAGCCTACTACGGACACTGACAGATACGCAGTATTTT,CASSLLRTLTDTQYF
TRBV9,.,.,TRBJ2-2,TGTGCCAGCAGCGACCTCAGTAAGGGCACCGGGGAGCTGTTTTTT,CASSDLSKGTGELFF
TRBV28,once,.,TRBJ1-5,TGTGCCAGCAGGCCTTTTGTTTATAGCAATCAGCCCCAGCATTTT,CASRPFVYSNQPQHF
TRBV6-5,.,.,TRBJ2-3,TGTGCCGCTGGGGCGGAAGCAGATACGCAGTATTTT,CAAGAEADTQYF
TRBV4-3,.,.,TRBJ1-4,TGCGCCAGCAGCCAAAACAGTGGTGGGAATGAAAAACTGTTTTTT,CASSQNSGGNEKLFF
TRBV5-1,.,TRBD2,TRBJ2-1,TGCGCCAGCAGTCACTCTCGAGCGGGGGGCAATGAGCAGTTCTTC,CASSHSRAGGNEQFF
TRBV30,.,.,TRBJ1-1,TGTGCCTGGCACTCCGGGGGACCGATTAACACTGAAGCTTTCTTT,CAWHSGGPINTEAFF
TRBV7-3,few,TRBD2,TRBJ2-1,TGTGCCAGCACGCCCGGACTAGCGGCCCCTTACAATGAGCAGTTCTTC,CASTPGLAAPYNEQFF
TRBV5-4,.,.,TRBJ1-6,TGTGCCAGCAGCTTCGACAGCCTCTATAATTCACCCCTCCACTTT,CASSFDSLYNSPLHF
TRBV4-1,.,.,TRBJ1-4,TGCGCCAGCAGCCAACCCGGTGCAACTAATGAAAAACTGTTTTTT,CASSQPGATNEKLFF
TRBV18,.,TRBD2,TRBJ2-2,TGTGCCAGCTCACCGACTCTAGCGGGAGTACGGACCGGGGAGCTGTTTTTT,CASSPTLAGVRTGELFF
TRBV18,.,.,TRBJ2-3,TGTGCCAGCTCACCTTCGGGGGTCACAGATACGCAGTATTTT,CASSPSGVTDTQYF
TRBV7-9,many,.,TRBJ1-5,TGTGCCAGCAGCTTGGGGGCTGATCAGCCCCAGCATTTT,CASSLGADQPQHF
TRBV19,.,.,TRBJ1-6,TGTGCCAGTAATCAGGGAGGGAATTCACCCCTCCACTTT,CASNQGGNSPLHF
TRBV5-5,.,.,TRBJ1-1,TGTGCCAGCACCCCTCAGGGAATGAACACTGAAGCTTTCTTT,CASTPQGMNTEAFF
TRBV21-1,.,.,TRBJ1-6,TGTGCCAGCAGCAATAGTGTTGGGGGAGGCGGTGGCGGGGGCGCAGGCCTAAATTCACCCCTCCACTTT,CASSNSVGGGGGGGAGLNSPLHF
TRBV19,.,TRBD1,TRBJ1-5,TGTGCCAGTAGTAGAAAGGACAGGGGAAGCAATCAGCCCCAGCATTTT,CASSRKDRGSNQPQHF
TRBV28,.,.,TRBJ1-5,TGTGCCAGCACCCTCCCCGGGCCCGCAAATCAGCCCCAGCATTTT,CASTLPGPANQPQHF
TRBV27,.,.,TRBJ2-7,TGTGCCAGCAGTTTCGGCAGACCCTACGAGCAGTACTTC,CASSFGRPYEQYF
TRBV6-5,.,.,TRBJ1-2,TGTGCCAGCCGGCCAGGGGCCTACTATGGCTACACCTTC,CASRPGAYYGYTF
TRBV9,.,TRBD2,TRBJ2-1,TGTGCCAGCAGCGTAGGGGGAGGGAGGAATGAGCAGTTCTTC,CASSVGGGRNEQFF
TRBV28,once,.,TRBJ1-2,TGTGCCAGCAGTCCCGCTCATGGCTACACCTTC,CASSPAHGYTF
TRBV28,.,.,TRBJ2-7,TGTGCCAGCAGTTTGTTGCGCTCCTACGAGCAGTACTTC,CASSLLRSYEQYF
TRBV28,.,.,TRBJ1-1,TGTGCCAGCAGAAGCTATAACTCGGGGAACACTGAAGCTTTCTTT,CASRSYNSGNTEAFF
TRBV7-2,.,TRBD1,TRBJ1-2,TGTGCCAGCAGCTCAGGACAGGGTAACTATGGCTACACCTTC,CASSSGQGNYGYTF
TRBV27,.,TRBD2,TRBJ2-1,TGTGCCAGCAGGCATCGGACGGGGACTAGCGGGAGGGAAGGTGAGCAGTTCTTC,CASRHRTGTSGREGEQFF
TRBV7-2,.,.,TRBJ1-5,TGTGCCAGCAGCTTAGGGACGAGAGAAGGTCAGCCCCAGCATTTT,CASSLGTREGQPQHF
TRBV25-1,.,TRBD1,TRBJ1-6,TGTGCCAGCACCTGGACAGGGGGGTCACCCCTCCACTTT,CASTWTGGSPLHF
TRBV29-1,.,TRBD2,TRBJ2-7,TGCAGCGTTGGGCTAGCGGGAGGGTTCCACGAGCAGTACTTC,CSVGLAGGFHEQYF
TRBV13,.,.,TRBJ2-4,TGTGCCAGCAATGAGGCCCTAGCCAAAAACATTCAGTACTTC,CASNEALAKNIQYF
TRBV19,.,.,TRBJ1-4,TGTGCCAGTAGTAGGAAGGGGCCGATTGAGGAAAAACTGTTTTTT,CASSRKGPIEEKLFF
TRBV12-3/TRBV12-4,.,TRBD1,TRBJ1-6,TGTGCCAGCGGACAGGGGTGGGATTCACCCCTCCACTTT,CASGQGWDSPLHF
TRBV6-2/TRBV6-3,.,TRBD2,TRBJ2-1,TGTGCCAGCAGTCGGGGACTAGCGGGAGGTCCCTCCTACAATGAGCAGTTCTTC,CASSRGLAGGPSYNEQFF
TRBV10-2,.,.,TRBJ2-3,TGCGCCAGCAGCGGAGGCCCCCGCGACGGGACAGATACGCAGTATTTT,CASSGGPRDGTDTQYF
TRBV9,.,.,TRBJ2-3,TGTGCCAGCGGGGGGGCCGATACGCAGTATTTT,CASGGADTQYF
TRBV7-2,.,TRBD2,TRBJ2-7,TGTGCCAGCAGCTTACTAGCGGGGGGGGAGTACGAGCAGTACTTC,CASSLLAGGEYEQYF
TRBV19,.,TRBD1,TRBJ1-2,TGTGCCAGTAGCCTGGACAGGTCGAGTCTGTTAGGCTACACCTTC,CASSLDRSSLLGYTF
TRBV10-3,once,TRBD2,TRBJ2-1,TGTGCCATCAGTGAGACTAGCGGGAGCCCCGAGCAGTTCTTC,CAISETSGSPEQFF